The next 26 T cell receptor beta chains were all read from a single sample in a study of T cell responses to AZD1222 COVID-19 vaccine. Assay used: immunoSEQ multiplex PCR; TCRdb lists only in-frame clones, some missing. Of over 120,000 clones in the sample, about 90% are singletons; the top ten hold over 3%. The material was peripheral blood, obtained on day 0 of AZD1222 vaccination. Every receptor here comes from an adult in good health.

The gene calls are TRBV19 and TRBJ2-7; the match to TRBD1 covers 9 bases. Germline V lookup: CDR1 LNHDA, CDR2 SQIVND (reference sequence). Trimming at V came to 6 bases and at J to 4 bases, leaving 4 bases not matched to a gene. This CDR3 comprises 13 residues. CDR3 in DNA: TGTGCCAGTAGGGGGACAGGGTGGTACGAGCAGTACTTC. As protein: CASRGTGWYEQYF.

The chain has TRBV19 and TRBJ1-5; 10 nucleotides match TRBD1. The CDR3 has 20 amino acids. V was clipped by 5 bases and J by 1 base; unmatched bases: 17. Looked up from germline, CDR1 is LNHDA and CDR2 is SQIVND (reference sequence). The CDR3 loop reads CASSQRGPGQGFRSNQPQHF. The CDR3 DNA sequence: TGTGCCAGTAGTCAGCGTGGTCCGGGACAGGGGTTTCGGAGCAATCAGCCCCAGCATTTT.

The chain uses TRBV19 and TRBJ2-1, with 10 bases lining up with TRBD1. V trimming: 4 bases; J trimming: 4 bases; junction bases outside the gene matches: 7. From germline, CDR1 is LNHDA and CDR2 SQIVND (reference sequence). CDR3 length equals 16 residues. Here the CDR3 reads CASSTPGTGVYNEQFF. The CDR3 DNA sequence: TGTGCCAGTAGTACACCCGGGACAGGGGTTTACAATGAGCAGTTCTTC. Filled out from reference TRBV19 and TRBJ2-1, the complete variable domain reads DGGITQSPKYLFRKEGQNVTLSCEQNLNHDAMYWYRQDPGQGLRLIYYSQIVNDFQKGDIAEGYSVSREKKESFPLTVTSAQKNPTAFYLCASSTPGTGVYNEQFFGPGTRLTVL.

The CDR3 here is CASSLRTSGKNIQYF. CDR3 DNA sequence: TGTGCCAGCAGCCTTCGGACTAGCGGCAAAAACATTCAGTACTTC. The chain recombines TRBV3-1 (or the pseudogene TRBV3-2) with TRBJ2-4; the match to TRBD2 covers 10 bases. V gave up 4 bases and J gave up 3 bases; unmatched junction bases: 3. The CDR3 consists of 15 residues. Germline lookup yields CDR1 LGHDT and CDR2 YNNKEL (reference sequence).

In nucleotides, the CDR3 is TGTGCCACTAACACCGGGACTAGCGTTCGTAATGAGCAGTTCTTC. This codes for CATNTGTSVRNEQFF. J is TRBJ2-1 and V is TRBV19; 10 bases agree with TRBD2. This CDR3 is 15 amino acids long. Germline V gene lookup returns CDR1 LNHDA and CDR2 SQIVND (reference sequence). V was pared by 10 bases and J by 7 bases, with 13 bases of the junction left unmatched.

The chain joins TRBV24-1 to TRBJ1-3; D ambiguous. The V gene's germline CDR1 is KGHDR and CDR2 SFDVKD. This CDR3 spans 14 amino acids. V lost 5 bases, J lost 4 bases, and 11 bases lay in between. The CDR3, as DNA: TGTGCCACCAGTGCCGGGGAGAGCGGAAACACCATATATTTT. Translated: CATSAGESGNTIYF.

This chain uses TRBV6-5 with TRBJ2-7, with 8 bases fitting TRBD1. The germline gives CDR1 MNHEY, CDR2 SVGAGI. The trim removed 2 bases at V and 3 bases at J, leaving 6 bases unmatched. The CDR3 contains 15 residues. The CDR3 is CASSYPTGVGYEQYF. The CDR3 coding sequence is TGTGCCAGCAGTTACCCGACAGGGGTCGGCTACGAGCAGTACTTC.

The chain uses TRBV25-1 and TRBJ2-1, with 13 bases aligning to TRBD2. This CDR3 has 17 amino acids. Germline CDR1 is MGHDK and CDR2 is SYGVNS. Unmatched junction bases numbered 13, after V lost 5 bases and J lost 9 bases. The CDR3 is CASSFPNGLAGVGEQFF. CDR3 nucleotide sequence: TGTGCCAGCAGTTTTCCCAATGGACTAGCGGGAGTTGGTGAGCAGTTCTTC. The full variable domain, in which reference TRBV25-1 and TRBJ2-1 provide the parts outside the CDR3, is EADIYQTPRYLVIGTGKKITLECSQTMGHDKMYWYQQDPGMELHLIHYSYGVNSTEKGDLSSESTVSRIRTEHFPLTLESARPSHTSQYLCASSFPNGLAGVGEQFFGPGTRLTVL.

This clone has only a few counts. V and J are TRBV5-4 and TRBJ1-6; D is unresolved. The CDR3 extends over 15 amino acids. The V end was cut by 4 bases, the J end by 1 base, with 9 bases between. Germline assignment: CDR1 SGHNT and CDR2 YYREEE (reference sequence). The CDR3 DNA is TGTGCCAGCAGCCCCGGAAAATCCTATAATTCACCCCTCCACTTT. Amino acids: CASSPGKSYNSPLHF.

This clone was counted only a few times. The rearrangement uses TRBV27 and TRBJ1-5; D is ambiguous. V was cut by 9 bases and J by 7 bases, with 10 bases left in between. The germline CDR1 and CDR2 sequences are MNHEY and SMNVEV (reference sequence). CDR3 length: 11 residues. CDR3 sequence: CAREDCQPQHF. In nucleotides, the CDR3 is TGTGCCAGGGAGGACTGCCAGCCCCAGCATTTT.

The chain couples TRBV7-3 to TRBJ1-2, with D unresolved. This CDR3 comprises 14 residues. Per the germline V gene, CDR1 is SGHTA and CDR2 is FQGTGA. Between the trimmed V and J ends, which lost 6 bases and 0 bases, there was a span of 11 bases. CDR3 region: CASSSDGANYGYTF. The CDR3 DNA sequence: TGTGCCAGCAGTTCGGACGGGGCTAACTATGGCTACACCTTC.

J is TRBJ2-1 and V is TRBV27, with D possibly TRBD2 on 5 matching bases. The CDR3 consists of 15 residues. With 7 bases removed from V and 3 bases from J, the gap between germline ends came to 16 bases. From germline, CDR1 is MNHEY and CDR2 SMNVEV (reference sequence). The CDR3 loop reads CASTWAGPYYNEQFF. In DNA form, the CDR3 reads TGTGCCAGCACTTGGGCGGGTCCGTACTACAATGAGCAGTTCTTC.

The rearrangement joins TRBV15 to TRBJ1-1; D is undetermined. Germline loops: CDR1 LNHNV, CDR2 YYDKDF (reference sequence). Trimming left V 8 bases short and J 1 base short, with 11 bases between. CDR3 length: 13 amino acids. CDR3 sequence reads: CATSIWGNTEAFF. The CDR3 DNA reads TGTGCCACCTCCATCTGGGGGAACACTGAAGCTTTCTTT.

V gene TRBV6-2 or TRBV6-3 combines with J gene TRBJ1-5; no definite D call. The V gene lost 8 bases and the J gene lost 3 bases, with 5 bases spanning the gap. This CDR3 is built from 11 residues. The germline V gene has CDR1 MNHEY and CDR2 SVGEGT. As DNA, the CDR3 is TGTGCCAGCGGTTCCAATCAGCCCCAGCATTTT. It is translated as CASGSNQPQHF.

The CDR3 spells CSAGGGLSYEQYF. Written as DNA, the CDR3 is TGCAGCGCTGGGGGGGGCCTCTCCTACGAGCAGTACTTC. This chain links TRBV29-1 with TRBJ2-7; D possibly corresponds to TRBD2 (7 bases). The CDR3 spans 13 residues. The germline gives CDR1 SQVTM, CDR2 ANQGSEA. V shed 7 bases and J shed 0 bases, with 13 bases lying between them.

The genes are TRBV30 and TRBJ1-2, with a possible D match to TRBD1 (6 bases). The CDR3 totals 13 residues. Germline assignment: CDR1 GTSNPN and CDR2 SVGIG (reference sequence). Trimming took off 1 base at V and 6 bases at J, with 12 bases between the two ends. CDR3 bases: TGTGCCTGGAGTGCAGGGGAGTCGGATGGCTACACCTTC. Protein product: CAWSAGESDGYTF.

CDR3 sequence (DNA): TGTGCCAGCAGCCTCACACCGTCGGGCTCCTACGAGCAGTACTTC. As protein: CASSLTPSGSYEQYF. The chain is built from TRBV6-5 and TRBJ2-7; no clear D. Trimming took 6 bases from V and 0 from J, leaving 15 bases between them. CDR3 length: 15 residues. Germline V CDR1 and CDR2: MNHEY, SVGAGI.

The rearrangement uses TRBV24-1 and TRBJ1-1; D unclear. The CDR3 spans 15 residues. V lost 5 bases, J lost 3 bases, and 15 bases lay in between. Germline-derived CDR1 and CDR2 are KGHDR and SFDVKD. The DNA for the CDR3 is TGTGCCACCAGTGCCTCCTTTAGTGGCGACACTGAAGCTTTCTTT. Translation: CATSASFSGDTEAFF.

This sequence joins TRBV29-1 and TRBJ1-1; tentatively, D is TRBD1 (5 bases). The CDR3 has 11 amino acids. Trimming removed 3 bases at V and 10 bases at J, with 12 bases between. From germline, CDR1 is SQVTM and CDR2 ANQGSEA. The CDR3 loop is CSVESGRGAFF. The CDR3 region has the DNA TGCAGCGTTGAGTCGGGGCGGGGAGCTTTCTTT. The full variable domain, rest sourced from reference TRBV29-1 and TRBJ1-1, is SAVISQKPSRDICQRGTSLTIQCQVDSQVTMMFWYRQQPGQSLTLIATANQGSEATYESGFVIDKFPISRPNLTFSTLTVSNMSPEDSSIYLCSVESGRGAFFGQGTRLTVV.

The chain uses TRBV9 and TRBJ1-2; the D gene is possibly TRBD1 (5 bases). The CDR3 has 14 amino acids. Germline CDR1 reads SGDLS; CDR2 reads YYNGEE. Between the trimmed V and J ends, which lost 3 bases and 6 bases, there was a span of 15 bases. CDR3 nucleotide sequence: TGTGCCAGCAGCGGGGCGGGACCTGGCGATGGCTACACCTTC. Its protein is CASSGAGPGDGYTF.

The chain joins TRBV27 to TRBJ1-2, with D perhaps matching TRBD1 (6 bases). With 2 bases removed from V and 8 bases from J, the gap between germline ends came to 33 bases. Germline lookup yields CDR1 MNHEY and CDR2 SMNVEV (reference sequence). The CDR3 sequence is 20 residues long. This chain's CDR3 is CASSLRSEKVAGRPQGGYTF. The DNA for the CDR3 is TGTGCCAGCAGTTTAAGGTCGGAGAAGGTGGCAGGGAGGCCTCAGGGGGGCTACACCTTC.

CDR3 in amino acids: CASSHGDRGLNEQYF. Here the CDR3 DNA reads TGTGCCAGCAGCCACGGGGACAGGGGGCTTAACGAGCAGTACTTC. The chain is built from TRBV3-1 (or the pseudogene TRBV3-2) and TRBJ2-7, with 12 bases identical to TRBD1. The germline gives CDR1 LGHDT, CDR2 YNNKEL (reference sequence). CDR3 length equals 15 residues. V lost 3 bases, J lost 5 bases, and 5 bases stayed unmatched.

The chain couples TRBV5-8 to TRBJ2-5, with D perhaps TRBD1 or TRBD2 (6 bases each). Germline V gene data show CDR1 as SGHTS and CDR2 as YDEGEE. The V gene lost 4 bases and the J gene lost 2 bases, with 15 bases spanning the gap. The CDR3 consists of 15 residues. The CDR3 coding sequence is TGTGCCAGCAGCCCTGCGCGGAGGGGGCAAGAGACCCAGTACTTC. Its protein is CASSPARRGQETQYF. The full variable domain, completed using reference TRBV5-8 and TRBJ2-5, is EAGVTQSPTHLIKTRGQQATLRCSPISGHTSVYWYQQALGLGLQFLLWYDEGEERNRGNFPPRFSGRQFPNYSSELNVNALELEDSALYLCASSPARRGQETQYFGPGTRLLVL.

The chain couples TRBV25-1 to TRBJ2-1; D is ambiguous. The CDR3 is made up of 11 amino acids. Trimming shortened V by 9 bases and J by 7 bases, and 10 bases separated the two germline ends. The germline gives CDR1 MGHDK, CDR2 SYGVNS. CDR3 in DNA: TGTGCCAGTCTTAAGGAGAATGAGCAGTTCTTC. Its translation: CASLKENEQFF.

The chain carries TRBV18 and TRBJ1-6; no firm D call. The ends were cut back, 3 bases at V and 0 bases at J, with 6 bases in the middle. The CDR3 is 15 amino acids. The germline CDR1 and CDR2 sequences are KGHSH and LQKENI. CDR3 nucleotides: TGTGCCAGCTCACCGGTTAGCTCCTATAATTCACCCCTCCACTTT. Its protein is CASSPVSSYNSPLHF. Together with reference TRBV18 and TRBJ1-6, the CDR3 gives the full variable domain: NAGVMQNPRHLVRRRGQEARLRCSPMKGHSHVYWYRQLPEEGLKFMVYLQKENIIDESGMPKERFSAEFPKEGPSILRIQQVVRGDSAAYFCASSPVSSYNSPLHFGNGTRLTVT.

The chain couples TRBV13 to TRBJ2-6; a weak D match, TRBD2 (5 bases). The V gene's germline CDR1 is PRHDT and CDR2 FYEKMQ (reference sequence). This CDR3 has 17 residues. Trimming stripped 1 base from V and 1 base from J, with 11 bases between. CDR3: CASSLAGWGSGANVLTF. In nucleotides, the CDR3 is TGTGCCAGCAGCTTAGCGGGGTGGGGTTCTGGGGCCAACGTCCTGACTTTC.